This is a list of T cell receptor beta chains from one sample in a study of T cell changes during pregnancy in multiple sclerosis. Profiled with immunoSEQ multiplex PCR; TCRdb holds only in-frame clones, not every one. The sample lists 50,000 to 70,000 clones, roughly 91% occurring once. The sequencing used peripheral blood, collected in the third trimester of pregnancy. These TCRs come from a female donor in good health, enrolled as a control in a pregnancy study. CDR3s include the opening cysteine and the closing phenylalanine or tryptophan. The D gene is left open where the match is weak. Not every row has a clone size; where given, it reads once, few, many or a size class.

d_gene,abundance,v_gene,j_gene,CDR3nt,CDR3aa
-,-,TRBV6-1,TRBJ1-3,TGTGCCAGCTGGAGCTCTGGAAACACCATATATTTT,CASWSSGNTIYF
TRBD1,few,TRBV5-1,TRBJ1-1,TGCGCCAGCAGAACAGGGGTACAGGGGATGGACACTGAAGCTTTCTTT,CASRTGVQGMDTEAFF
-,-,TRBV11-2,TRBJ2-1,TGTGCCAGCAGCCCCCCTCATCCCCAGGAGCAGTTCTTC,CASSPPHPQEQFF
TRBD1,-,TRBV5-1,TRBJ2-7,TGCGCCAGCGGCCGGGCCGGGACAGGGGGCAACGAGCAGTACTTC,CASGRAGTGGNEQYF
-,-,TRBV2,TRBJ2-3,TGTGCCAGCAGTGAAGAGGGGATAACAGATACGCAGTATTTT,CASSEEGITDTQYF
TRBD1,-,TRBV15,TRBJ1-1,TGTGCCACCAGCACCCGACAGGGGGAGGGCACTGAAGCTTTCTTT,CATSTRQGEGTEAFF
TRBD2,-,TRBV29-1,TRBJ2-1,TGCAGCGTTGAAGATTACGTGGGGCTAGCGGGGAACAATGAGCAGTTCTTC,CSVEDYVGLAGNNEQFF
TRBD2,-,TRBV7-6,TRBJ2-1,TGTGCCAGCAGCCGGACTAGTTTCTTCAATGAGCAGTTCTTC,CASSRTSFFNEQFF
-,-,TRBV5-6,TRBJ2-2,TGTGCCAGCAGCCCACAGGGTTGGCCGAACACCGGGGAGCTGTTTTTT,CASSPQGWPNTGELFF
TRBD2,-,TRBV9,TRBJ2-3,TGTGCCAGCACGGGGACTAGCGGGACAGATACGCAGTATTTT,CASTGTSGTDTQYF
TRBD1,-,TRBV5-5,TRBJ1-2,TGTGCCAGCAGCTTGGCCGGGACAGGGTCGATCGCTTGGGGCTACACCTTC,CASSLAGTGSIAWGYTF
-,once,TRBV7-7,TRBJ2-5,TGTGCTAGCAGCACCTCTGGAATGAGGGCAGAGACCCAGTACTTC,CASSTSGMRAETQYF
TRBD2,-,TRBV5-1,TRBJ2-1,TGCGCCAGCAGCCCCCGGGGGGGGATGCTGAATGAGCAGTTCTTC,CASSPRGGMLNEQFF
TRBD1,-,TRBV30,TRBJ1-1,TGTGCCTGGAGTGGAGGGGGCCCTGAAGCTTTCTTT,CAWSGGGPEAFF
TRBD1,-,TRBV14,TRBJ1-5,TGTGCCAGCAGCTACAGGGGGGTGGGCAATCAGCCCCAGCATTTT,CASSYRGVGNQPQHF
-,-,TRBV4-2,TRBJ2-5,TGTGCCAGCAGCCAAGTAACAGAACAAGAGACCCAGTACTTC,CASSQVTEQETQYF
-,once,TRBV7-3,TRBJ2-1,TGTGCCAGCAGCTTAGACCGCGGCCCCTACAATGAGCAGTTCTTC,CASSLDRGPYNEQFF
TRBD2,-,TRBV29-1,TRBJ2-1,TGCAGCGTTGAAGCTAGCGGGATTGGTCGAGAGCAGTTCTTC,CSVEASGIGREQFF
TRBD1,-,TRBV7-2,TRBJ1-5,TGTGCCAGCAGCTTAGGGACAGGGGACCAGCCCCAGCATTTT,CASSLGTGDQPQHF
TRBD2,-,TRBV9,TRBJ2-7,TGTGCCAGCAGCGCTAACACTAGCGGGATCTCCTACGAGCAGTACTTC,CASSANTSGISYEQYF
TRBD2,-,TRBV5-1,TRBJ2-7,TGCGCCAGCAGCTTGGGGACTAGCGGCGAGCAGTACTTC,CASSLGTSGEQYF
TRBD1,-,TRBV5-6,TRBJ2-1,TGTGCCAGCAGCTTGCAGGGGGTCACTAAACGGCAGTTCTTC,CASSLQGVTKRQFF
-,once,TRBV7-9,TRBJ1-2,TGTGCCAGCAGCCTGGGGAGCTTTGAGGGCTACACCTTC,CASSLGSFEGYTF
TRBD1,few,TRBV6-5,TRBJ1-1,TGTGCCATTCGACAGGGGGAAGGCACTGAAGCTTTCTTT,CAIRQGEGTEAFF
-,-,TRBV7-8,TRBJ2-3,TGTGCCACCAAATGGGGCGGCACAGATACGCAGTATTTT,CATKWGGTDTQYF
-,-,TRBV4-1,TRBJ1-5,TGCGCCAGCAGCCTCGAGGAGGGGATAACTAATCAGCCCCAGCATTTT,CASSLEEGITNQPQHF